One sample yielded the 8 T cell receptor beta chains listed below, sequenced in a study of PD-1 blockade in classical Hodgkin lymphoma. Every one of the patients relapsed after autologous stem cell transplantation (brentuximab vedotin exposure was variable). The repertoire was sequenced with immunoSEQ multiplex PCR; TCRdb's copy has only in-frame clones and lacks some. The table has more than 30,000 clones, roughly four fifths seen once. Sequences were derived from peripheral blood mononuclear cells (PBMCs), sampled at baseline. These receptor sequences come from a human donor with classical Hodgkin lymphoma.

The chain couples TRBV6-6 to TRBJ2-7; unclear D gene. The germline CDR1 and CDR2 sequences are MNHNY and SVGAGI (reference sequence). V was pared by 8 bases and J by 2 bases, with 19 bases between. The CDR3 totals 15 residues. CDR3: CASGKSGTGAYEQYF. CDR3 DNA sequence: TGTGCCAGCGGAAAATCAGGAACCGGAGCCTACGAGCAGTACTTC.

The CDR3 loop reads CASSSRGTEAFF. In DNA form, the CDR3 reads TGTGCCAGCAGCTCCAGGGGTACTGAAGCTTTCTTT. This chain joins TRBV7-3 and TRBJ1-1; D might be TRBD1 (6 bases). V was trimmed by 4 bases and J by 5 bases, leaving 8 bases between them. CDR1 is SGHTA and CDR2 is FQGTGA in the germline V gene. The CDR3 has 12 amino acids.

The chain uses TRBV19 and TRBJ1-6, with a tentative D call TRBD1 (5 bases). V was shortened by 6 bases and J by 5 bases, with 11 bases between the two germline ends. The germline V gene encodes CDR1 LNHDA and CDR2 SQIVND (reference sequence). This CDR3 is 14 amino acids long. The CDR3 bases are TGTGCCAGTAGGGGGGGACCGAATAATTCACCCCTCCACTTT. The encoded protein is CASRGGPNNSPLHF.

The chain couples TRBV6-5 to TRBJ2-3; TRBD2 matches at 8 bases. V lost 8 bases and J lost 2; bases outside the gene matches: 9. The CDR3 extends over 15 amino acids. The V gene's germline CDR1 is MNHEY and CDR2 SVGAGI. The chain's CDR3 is CASVRGGRVTDTQYF. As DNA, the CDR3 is TGTGCCAGCGTACGGGGGGGCCGTGTCACAGATACGCAGTATTTT.

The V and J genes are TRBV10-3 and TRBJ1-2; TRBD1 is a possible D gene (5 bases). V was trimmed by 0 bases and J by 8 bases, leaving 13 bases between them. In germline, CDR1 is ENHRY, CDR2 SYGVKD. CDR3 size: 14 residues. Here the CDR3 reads CAISESEGSGGYTF. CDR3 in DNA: TGTGCCATCAGTGAGTCGGAGGGATCAGGGGGCTACACCTTC.

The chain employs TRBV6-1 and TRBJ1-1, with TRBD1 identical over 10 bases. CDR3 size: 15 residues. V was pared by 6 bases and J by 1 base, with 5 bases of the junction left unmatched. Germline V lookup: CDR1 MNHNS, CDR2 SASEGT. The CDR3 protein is CASRGQGYGNTEAFF. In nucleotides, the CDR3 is TGTGCCAGCAGGGGACAGGGGTATGGGAACACTGAAGCTTTCTTT.

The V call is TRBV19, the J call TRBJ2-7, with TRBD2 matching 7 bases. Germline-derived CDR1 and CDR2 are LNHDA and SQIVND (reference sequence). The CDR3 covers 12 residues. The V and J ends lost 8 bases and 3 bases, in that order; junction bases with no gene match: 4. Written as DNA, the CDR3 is TGTGCCAGTCCTACGGGGGGCTACGAGCAGTACTTC. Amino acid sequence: CASPTGGYEQYF.

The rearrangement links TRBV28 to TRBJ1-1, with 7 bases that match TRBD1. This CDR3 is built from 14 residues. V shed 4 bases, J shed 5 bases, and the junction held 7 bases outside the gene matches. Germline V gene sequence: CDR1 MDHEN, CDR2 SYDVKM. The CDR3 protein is CASSSPGGRTEAFF. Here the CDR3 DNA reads TGTGCCAGCAGTTCCCCAGGGGGGAGGACTGAAGCTTTCTTT. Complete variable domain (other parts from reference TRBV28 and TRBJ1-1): DVKVTQSSRYLVKRTGEKVFLECVQDMDHENMFWYRQDPGLGLRLIYFSYDVKMKEKGDIPEGYSVSREKKERFSLILESASTNQTSMYLCASSSPGGRTEAFFGQGTRLTVV.